The 14 T cell receptor beta chains listed next were all sequenced from one sample in a study of T cell repertoires in cytomegalovirus infection. Via MiXCR, TCRdb re-called the reads, giving one row per CDR3 protein. The sample lists more than 250,000 distinct CDR3 sequences; around 15% were seen once. Sequencing input: PBMCs. Source of these receptors: a human donor in good health (CMV status not recorded). Some clones in this sample may be carry-over from other donors' samples.

Only a few counts were recorded for this clonotype. The chain combines TRBV30 with TRBJ2-3; D ambiguous. V dropped 0 bases and J dropped 2 bases, with 15 bases sitting between them. The CDR3 has 16 residues. The V gene's germline CDR1 is GTSNPN and CDR2 SVGIG (reference sequence). CDR3 loop: CAWSVHDGDATDTQYF. DNA for the CDR3: TGTGCCTGGAGTGTACACGACGGCGACGCCACAGATACGCAGTATTTT. Using reference TRBV30 and TRBJ2-3 for the parts outside the CDR3, the full variable domain is SQTIHQWPATLVQPVGSPLSLECTVEGTSNPNLYWYRQAAGRGLQLLFYSVGIGQISSEVPQNLSASRPQDRQFILSSKKLLLSDSGFYLCAWSVHDGDATDTQYFGPGTRLTVL.

This clonotype was seen many times. The J gene is TRBJ1-5, the V gene TRBV7-2; D perhaps matches TRBD1 (6 bases). The CDR3 covers 15 residues. Germline values: CDR1 SGHTA, CDR2 FQGNSA. The V end was cut by 4 bases, the J end by 4 bases, with 14 bases between. CDR3 residues: CASSSLQGNNQPQHF. The CDR3, as DNA: TGTGCCAGCAGCTCACTCCAGGGGAATAATCAGCCCCAGCATTTT.

This clonotype has only a few counts. The CDR3 reads CASSLLSGGAYTGELFF. Here the CDR3 DNA reads TGTGCCAGCAGCTTACTCAGCGGGGGGGCCTACACCGGGGAGCTGTTTTTT. The chain joins TRBV7-6 to TRBJ2-2; 10 nucleotides match TRBD2. This CDR3 contains 17 residues. Germline CDR1 and CDR2: SGHVS and FNYEAQ. Trimming cost V 2 bases and J 3 bases; bases outside gene matches: 6.

The chain joins TRBV20-1 to TRBJ2-7; D perhaps matches TRBD2 (6 bases). This CDR3 is 13 amino acids long. Germline CDR1 is DFQATT and CDR2 is SNEGSKA (reference sequence). Trimming cost V 4 bases and J 3 bases, with 13 bases left between them. The CDR3 DNA reads TGCAGTGCTAACCGGGAGCAGAGCTACGAGCAGTACTTC. Amino acid sequence: CSANREQSYEQYF.

The chain uses TRBV25-1 and TRBJ1-1; D is possibly TRBD1 (5 bases). The CDR3 runs to 13 residues. The V end was cut by 5 bases, the J end by 4 bases, with 11 bases between. Germline V gene data show CDR1 as MGHDK and CDR2 as SYGVNS. The CDR3, as DNA: TGTGCCAGCAGTACCCCTGGGGCCACTGAAGCTTTCTTT. It yields the protein CASSTPGATEAFF.

The J gene is TRBJ1-5, the V gene TRBV4-1; the match to TRBD1 covers 7 bases. Germline CDR1 reads MGHRA; CDR2 reads YSYEKL. J lost 5 bases, V lost 1 base, and 8 bases had no gene match. The CDR3 length is 16 residues. CDR3 protein: CASSQGPGQGDQPQHF. CDR3 in DNA: TGCGCCAGCAGCCAAGGCCCCGGGCAGGGGGATCAGCCCCAGCATTTT.

This clonotype was detected many times. The rearrangement joins TRBV7-2 to TRBJ1-1; the match to TRBD1 covers 12 bases. The J segment lost 4 bases and the V segment lost 3 bases, leaving 3 bases of the junction unmatched. The V gene's germline CDR1 is SGHTA and CDR2 FQGNSA. The CDR3 runs to 15 residues. The CDR3 is CASSFRDRGPTEAFF. As DNA, the CDR3 is TGTGCCAGCAGCTTTAGGGACAGGGGGCCCACTGAAGCTTTCTTT.

The rearrangement joins TRBV19 to TRBJ1-1; no clear D gene. The CDR3 has 11 residues. The germline CDR1 and CDR2 sequences are LNHDA and SQIVND (reference sequence). V lost 3 bases and J 4 bases, leaving 3 bases between the germline ends. The CDR3 nucleotides are TGTGCCAGTAGTATGATCACTGAAGCTTTCTTT. Protein product: CASSMITEAFF.

The V call is TRBV5-1, the J call TRBJ1-2; 7 nucleotides match TRBD1. The CDR3 length is 15 residues. The germline V gene has CDR1 SGHRS and CDR2 YFSETQ. V shed 4 bases and J 4 bases; nucleotides not matched to a gene: 10. The DNA of the CDR3 is TGCGCCAGCAGCCCACAAGGGGGGACAGCCTATGGCTACACCTTC. Translation: CASSPQGGTAYGYTF.

The gene calls are TRBV7-3 and TRBJ1-2; weak D call: TRBD1 (5 bases). The germline gives CDR1 SGHTA, CDR2 FQGTGA. CDR3 length: 14 residues. Trimming removed 2 bases from V and 5 bases from J, with 12 bases in between. CDR3 DNA sequence: TGTGCCAGCAGCTTAGGTGGGGGAGGATATGGCTACACCTTC. Translating it yields CASSLGGGGYGYTF.

This chain connects TRBV5-4 to TRBJ2-7; maybe TRBD2 (5 bases). The germline V and J ends were trimmed by 4 bases and 6 bases, with 11 bases remaining between them. This CDR3 comprises 12 residues. CDR1 and CDR2 from the germline V gene are SGHNT and YYREEE (reference sequence). The CDR3 DNA is TGTGCCAGCAGCCGGACTCGGGCCGAGCAGTACTTC. Protein sequence: CASSRTRAEQYF.

The rearrangement links TRBV2 to TRBJ1-6; D is unresolved. Germline CDR1 and CDR2: SNHLY and FYNNEI. V lost 2 bases to trimming and J lost 10 bases, with 9 bases between them. The CDR3 is made up of 13 amino acids. The CDR3 DNA sequence: TGTGCCAGCAGTGAACAGTCAGAATCACCCCTCCACTTT. Protein sequence: CASSEQSESPLHF.

This clonotype was recorded a few times. For the CDR3, the DNA is TGTGCCAGCAGCCCACACCGACAGGGGGTAGATGAGCAGTTCTTC. Translating it yields CASSPHRQGVDEQFF. V is TRBV7-9 and J is TRBJ2-1; 9 nucleotides agree with TRBD1. This CDR3 is built from 15 residues. Germline lookup yields CDR1 SEHNR and CDR2 FQNEAQ (reference sequence). After removal of 5 bases from V and 8 bases from J, the junction contained 10 bases not matched to a gene.

Comment on this clonotype: A much bigger clone sits one base away, suggesting this may be a read error. The final CDR3 position lacks the conserved phenylalanine or tryptophan, pointing to a likely read error. This sequence joins TRBV12-3 or TRBV12-4 and TRBJ1-1; perhaps TRBD1 as D (5 bases). The CDR3 is 13 amino acids. Between the trimmed V and J ends, which lost 5 bases and 6 bases, there was a span of 13 bases. In DNA, the CDR3 is TGTGCCAGCAGTCGCAGGGAAGGCGCTGAAGCTTTCTAT. Translation gives CASSRREGAEAFY.